These 12 T cell receptor beta chains came from one sample sequenced in a study of memory CD4+ T cells and cytomegalovirus serostatus. Some clones are missing from TCRdb's copy, which holds only in-frame ones; the method was immunoSEQ multiplex PCR. The repertoire consists of roughly 48,000 clones, with around four fifths occurring once and the leading ten covering approximately 1.9%. Single viable CD3+CD4+CD8-CD45RO+ cells were sorted as the memory CD4+ T cells. Sequenced input: memory CD4+ T cells from blood. Receptors originate from an adult in good health and CMV-seropositive.

The V and J genes are TRBV27 and TRBJ2-7; TRBD2 aligns across 9 bases. Germline loops: CDR1 MNHEY, CDR2 SMNVEV (reference sequence). The CDR3 has 15 residues. V trimming: 5 bases; J trimming: 2 bases; junction bases outside the gene matches: 7. This CDR3 reads CASSLSGTSPYEQYF. The CDR3 DNA is TGTGCCAGCAGTCTCTCCGGGACTAGCCCCTACGAGCAGTACTTC.

The V and J genes are TRBV4-1 and TRBJ2-2; possibly TRBD1 for D (5 bases). From germline, CDR1 is MGHRA and CDR2 YSYEKL. V lost 4 bases, J lost 0 bases, and 12 bases lay in between. This CDR3 is 16 amino acids long. CDR3 region: CASSRMTASNTGELFF. The CDR3, as DNA: TGCGCCAGCAGCCGAATGACAGCTTCGAACACCGGGGAGCTGTTTTTT.

This clone was seen a few times. The chain recombines TRBV7-6 with TRBJ2-2, with TRBD1 matching 7 bases. The CDR3 totals 17 residues. J was trimmed by 7 bases and V by 5 bases; bases with no gene match: 16. CDR1 is SGHVS, CDR2 FNYEAQ, per germline. CDR3 amino acids: CASSQRFDRVLNGELFF. As DNA, the CDR3 is TGTGCCAGCAGCCAAAGGTTCGACAGGGTCTTGAACGGGGAGCTGTTTTTT.

This chain links TRBV5-3 with TRBJ1-5; 7 nucleotides agree with TRBD1. TRBV5-3 is recorded as an ORF, its role being uncertain. The CDR3 has 16 residues. V lost 7 bases to trimming and J lost 4 bases; unmatched junction nucleotides: 14. The CDR3 bases are TGTGCCAGAGGGACGATGGACAGGCCCCCTAATCAGCCCCAGCATTTT. Its translation is CARGTMDRPPNQPQHF.

The genes are TRBV5-1 and TRBJ1-2, with a possible D match to TRBD1 (6 bases). V lost 4 bases and J 7 bases, leaving 20 bases between the germline ends. Germline V CDR1 and CDR2: SGHRS, YFSETQ. This CDR3 is 15 amino acids long. DNA for the CDR3: TGCGCCAGCAGCACCCCCGGGACCCTAGGGGGTGGCTACACCTTC. Residues: CASSTPGTLGGGYTF.

The chain joins TRBV10-2 to TRBJ1-6; 7 bases map to TRBD1. CDR1 WSHSY and CDR2 SAAADI come from the germline V gene. The CDR3 totals 15 residues. The V segment lost 4 bases and the J segment 7 bases; nucleotides outside the gene matches: 7. The CDR3 protein is CASSAETGWNSPLHF. The CDR3, as DNA: TGCGCCAGCAGTGCTGAGACAGGGTGGAATTCACCCCTCCACTTT.

The chain employs TRBV6-6 and TRBJ1-5; D not resolved. The CDR3 contains 14 residues. CDR1 and CDR2 (germline): MNHNY, SVGAGI (reference sequence). V lost 1 base to trimming and J lost 4 bases, with 8 bases between them. CDR3 residues: CASSYFEENQPQHF. The CDR3 DNA sequence: TGTGCCAGCAGTTACTTCGAGGAGAATCAGCCCCAGCATTTT.

The V and J genes are TRBV10-3 and TRBJ2-3, with D hard to call. The CDR3 is 11 residues long. CDR1 and CDR2 (germline): ENHRY, SYGVKD. Trimming left V 10 bases short and J 0 bases short, with 5 bases between. CDR3 loop: CATSSTDTQYF. CDR3 DNA sequence: TGTGCCACCTCTAGCACAGATACGCAGTATTTT.

This clone showed up just a few times. The V and J genes are TRBV10-3 and TRBJ1-1, with D tentatively TRBD1 (6 bases). V was trimmed by 4 bases and J by 1 base, leaving 10 bases between them. CDR1 and CDR2 (germline): ENHRY, SYGVKD. CDR3 length: 14 residues. In DNA form, the CDR3 reads TGTGCCATCAGTGGGCAGGGGACGAACACTGAAGCTTTCTTT. It specifies CAISGQGTNTEAFF.

V gene TRBV2 combines with J gene TRBJ1-5; D unresolved. Trimming removed 9 bases at V and 0 bases at J, with 12 bases between. Germline V lookup: CDR1 SNHLY, CDR2 FYNNEI. This CDR3 comprises 14 residues. CDR3: CASTYADSNQPQHF. The DNA for the CDR3 is TGTGCCAGTACCTATGCTGATAGCAATCAGCCCCAGCATTTT.

In regard to this clone: The sample contains more than one DNA sequence encoding this CDR3. The gene calls are TRBV7-6 and TRBJ1-1; TRBD1 might be the D (5 bases). The length of the CDR3 is 14 residues. Germline V gives CDR1 SGHVS, CDR2 FNYEAQ. The V and J ends lost 5 bases and 0 bases respectively, with 10 bases between them. The DNA of the CDR3 is TGTGCCAGCAGCCCGGGGACGGTGAACACTGAAGCTTTCTTT. Its protein product is CASSPGTVNTEAFF.

This clone was found once. The chain links TRBV7-9 to TRBJ1-1; tentatively, D is TRBD1 (6 bases). Germline V lookup: CDR1 SEHNR, CDR2 FQNEAQ (reference sequence). The V end was cut by 4 bases, the J end by 5 bases, with 14 bases between. This CDR3 contains 14 residues. Here the CDR3 reads CASSYRARGTEAFF. The CDR3 region has the DNA TGTGCCAGCAGCTACAGAGCCAGGGGAACTGAAGCTTTCTTT.